This TCR beta chain was profiled in a study of beta chain features in type 1 diabetes. Study-level results: Researchers report that Type 1 diabetes patients had moderately but significantly shorter TCRB CDR3s across all four CD4+ subsets. For cells with high TCR expression, cDNA sequencing could yield over-representation.

The V gene's germline CDR1 is SEHNR and CDR2 FQNEAQ (reference sequence). The CDR3 consists of 15 residues. V lost 3 bases, J lost 1 base, and 12 bases lay in between. This clone was seen only a few times. Its antigen is unidentified. Expressed TCRB transcripts got sequenced, as all isolated RNA was reverse transcribed. The assay was immunoSEQ multiplex PCR, and TCRdb's table has in-frame clones only and misses some. This table has about 340,000 clones, 7% to 10% appearing once. The sequence was collected from a young man with type 1 diabetes. The sample consisted of central memory CD4+ T cells from blood. The chain links TRBV7-9 to TRBJ1-1; D possibly corresponds to TRBD1 (6 bases). The CDR3 DNA reads TGTGCCAGCAGCTTGCCGGGACACTCGAACACTGAAGCTTTCTTT. It codes for CASSLPGHSNTEAFF.